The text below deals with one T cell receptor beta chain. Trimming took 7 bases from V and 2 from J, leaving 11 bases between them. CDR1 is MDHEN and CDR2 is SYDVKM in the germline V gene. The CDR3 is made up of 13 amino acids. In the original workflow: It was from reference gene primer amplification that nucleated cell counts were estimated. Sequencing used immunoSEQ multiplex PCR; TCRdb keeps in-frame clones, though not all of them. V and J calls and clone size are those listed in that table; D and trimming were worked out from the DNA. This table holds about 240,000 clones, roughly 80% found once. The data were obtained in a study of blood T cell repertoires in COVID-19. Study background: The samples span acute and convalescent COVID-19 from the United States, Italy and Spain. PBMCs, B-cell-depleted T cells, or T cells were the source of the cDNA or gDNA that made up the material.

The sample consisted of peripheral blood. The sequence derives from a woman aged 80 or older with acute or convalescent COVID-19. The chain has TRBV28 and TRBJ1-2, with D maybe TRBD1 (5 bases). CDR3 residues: CASTGHGNYGYTF. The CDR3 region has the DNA TGTGCCAGCACAGGGCACGGAAACTATGGCTACACCTTC.